A single sample gave rise to the 26 T cell receptor beta chains below, sequenced in a study of high-grade serous ovarian cancer treatment subgroups. The table came from immunoSEQ multiplex PCR; TCRdb's copy has only in-frame clones and leaves some out. The sample has about 6,600 clones; less than 85% are singletons. Tumor samples were obtained before definitive surgery or chemotherapy. Sequencing input: tumor tissue. The receptors were gathered from a human donor with high-grade serous ovarian cancer.

This clone turned up a few times. V usage is TRBV19 and J usage is TRBJ1-2; 7 bases are shared with TRBD1. The CDR3 length is 12 residues. Germline values: CDR1 LNHDA, CDR2 SQIVND (reference sequence). With 9 bases clipped from V and 11 bases from J, the junction kept 12 bases outside the gene matches. The DNA for the CDR3 is TGTGCCAGCCGAGAGGGGGCAGAACAATACACCTTC. Its translation: CASREGAEQYTF.

This chain links TRBV28 with TRBJ2-5; D call uncertain. V lost 6 bases, J lost 7 bases, and 27 bases lay in between. In germline, CDR1 is MDHEN, CDR2 SYDVKM. This CDR3 is built from 17 residues. The CDR3 spells CASSLTSAPSIFMTQYF. CDR3 DNA sequence: TGTGCCAGCAGCCTCACGTCGGCCCCGTCAATTTTTATGACCCAGTACTTC. Full variable domain (missing parts from reference TRBV28 and TRBJ2-5): DVKVTQSSRYLVKRTGEKVFLECVQDMDHENMFWYRQDPGLGLRLIYFSYDVKMKEKGDIPEGYSVSREKKERFSLILESASTNQTSMYLCASSLTSAPSIFMTQYFGPGTRLLVL.

The chain couples TRBV7-2 to TRBJ1-2, with D perhaps TRBD1 (6 bases). V lost 4 bases and J 4 bases, leaving 16 bases between the germline ends. The CDR3 contains 15 residues. Germline CDR1 is SGHTA and CDR2 is FQGNSA. The CDR3 loop reads CASSSSQGIGYGYTF. CDR3 coding DNA: TGTGCCAGCAGCTCGTCACAGGGTATAGGCTATGGCTACACCTTC. The full variable domain, with the rest looked up from reference TRBV7-2 and TRBJ1-2, is GAGVSQSPSNKVTEKGKDVELRCDPISGHTALYWYRQSLGQGLEFLIYFQGNSAPDKSGLPSDRFSAERTGGSVSTLTIQRTQQEDSAVYLCASSSSQGIGYGYTFGSGTRLTVV.

V and J are TRBV7-8 and TRBJ2-7; maybe TRBD2 (5 bases). CDR3 size: 13 residues. The germline V gene encodes CDR1 SGHVS and CDR2 FQNEAQ. The ends were cut back, 1 base at V and 1 base at J, with 5 bases in the middle. CDR3 DNA sequence: TGTGCCAGCAGCTTAGGGGAGTCCTACGAGCAGTACTTC. Protein: CASSLGESYEQYF. Filled out from reference TRBV7-8 and TRBJ2-7, the complete variable domain reads GAGVSQSPRYKVAKRGQDVALRCDPISGHVSLFWYQQALGQGPEFLTYFQNEAQLDKSGLPSDRFFAERPEGSVSTLKIQRTQQEDSAVYLCASSLGESYEQYFGPGTRLTVT.

The chain carries TRBV7-9 and TRBJ2-3; D uncertain. CDR3 length: 12 amino acids. Germline V gene sequence: CDR1 SEHNR, CDR2 FQNEAQ (reference sequence). V lost 1 base to trimming and J lost 8 bases, with 7 bases between them. The CDR3 region has the DNA TGTGCCAGCAGCTTAGGGCAAAGTACGCAGTATTTT. Translation gives CASSLGQSTQYF.

Worth noting for this clone: One end of the junction varies from germline; a read error may be responsible. The V and J genes are TRBV5-1 and TRBJ2-3; TRBD2 might be the D (6 bases). From germline, CDR1 is SGHRS and CDR2 YFSETQ. The CDR3 consists of 14 residues. CDR3 sequence: CASSLVTEGTGKDF. DNA for the CDR3: TGCGCCAGCAGCCTGGTTACGGAGGGGACTGGCAAGGATTTT.

The gene calls are TRBV27 and TRBJ1-6; tentatively, D is TRBD1 (5 bases). Trimming left V 8 bases short and J 5 bases short, with 10 bases between. Germline V gives CDR1 MNHEY, CDR2 SMNVEV (reference sequence). The CDR3 sequence is 13 residues long. This CDR3 reads CASRGLDNSPLHF. The CDR3 DNA follows: TGTGCCAGCCGGGGACTCGATAATTCACCCCTCCACTTT.

This rearrangement joins TRBV4-3 to TRBJ2-3; D not certain. This CDR3 region has 15 residues. With 0 bases removed from V and 4 bases from J, the gap between germline ends came to 11 bases. Germline CDR1 is LGHNA and CDR2 is YSLEER. The CDR3 is CASSQDILVADTQYF. Here the CDR3 DNA reads TGCGCCAGCAGCCAAGATATTCTGGTGGCAGATACGCAGTATTTT.

The rearrangement uses TRBV13 and TRBJ1-2; possibly TRBD1 for D (6 bases). The germline V gene encodes CDR1 PRHDT and CDR2 FYEKMQ (reference sequence). The CDR3 totals 13 residues. V was shortened by 3 bases and J by 6 bases, with 11 bases between the two germline ends. CDR3 DNA sequence: TGTGCCAGCAGCTTCAGGGGAGGCAATGGCTACACCTTC. It specifies CASSFRGGNGYTF. Together with reference TRBV13 and TRBJ1-2, the CDR3 gives the full variable domain: AAGVIQSPRHLIKEKRETATLKCYPIPRHDTVYWYQQGPGQDPQFLISFYEKMQSDKGSIPDRFSAQQFSDYHSELNMSSLELGDSALYFCASSFRGGNGYTFGSGTRLTVV.

The chain combines TRBV5-8 with TRBJ1-2, with D unclear. The CDR3 contains 10 residues. Germline CDR1 and CDR2: SGHTS and YDEGEE. V lost 0 bases, J lost 7 bases, and 1 base lay in between. CDR3: CASSLAGYTF. CDR3 coding DNA: TGTGCCAGCAGCTTGGCTGGCTACACCTTC.

V is TRBV28 and J is TRBJ1-2; TRBD1 matches 8 bases. The CDR3 runs to 15 residues. Trimming cost V 5 bases and J 4 bases; bases outside gene matches: 9. The germline CDR1 and CDR2 sequences are MDHEN and SYDVKM. CDR3 in amino acids: CASSPQDRDSYGYTF. CDR3 nucleotides: TGTGCCAGCAGTCCCCAGGACAGGGATAGCTATGGCTACACCTTC.

This rearrangement joins TRBV4-3 to TRBJ1-1; possibly TRBD1 for D (6 bases). CDR3 length: 13 residues. Per germline, CDR1 LGHNA and CDR2 YSLEER. V was trimmed by 3 bases and J by 1 base, leaving 6 bases between them. The CDR3 loop is CASSQTGNTEAFF. DNA for the CDR3: TGCGCCAGCAGCCAGACAGGGAACACTGAAGCTTTCTTT.

This clone was detected only a few times. J is TRBJ2-7 and V is TRBV5-6; D is unresolved. This CDR3 is 12 amino acids long. Germline CDR1 SGHDT, CDR2 YYEEEE. Trimming removed 4 bases at V and 3 bases at J, with 8 bases between. The CDR3, as DNA: TGTGCCAGCAGCCAAACCGACTACGAGCAGTACTTC. Encoded protein: CASSQTDYEQYF.

The genes are TRBV28 and TRBJ2-7; D gene ambiguous. Germline CDR1 and CDR2: MDHEN and SYDVKM. V was clipped by 6 bases and J by 0 bases, with 6 bases between them. The CDR3 runs to 12 residues. The CDR3 region has the DNA TGTGCCAGCAGACAAAGCTCCTACGAGCAGTACTTC. Its translation is CASRQSSYEQYF.

The chain links TRBV7-2 to TRBJ2-3, with a tentative D call TRBD1 (6 bases). Germline CDR1 reads SGHTA; CDR2 reads FQGNSA. This CDR3 spans 14 amino acids. V was shortened by 7 bases and J by 2 bases, with 13 bases between the two germline ends. CDR3 loop: CASKVGAPTDTQYF. DNA of the CDR3: TGTGCCAGCAAAGTGGGGGCACCCACAGATACGCAGTATTTT.

This rearrangement joins TRBV13 to TRBJ2-7; D is undetermined. CDR1 PRHDT and CDR2 FYEKMQ come from the germline V gene (reference sequence). V lost 0 bases and J 2 bases, leaving 8 bases between the germline ends. The CDR3 contains 14 residues. CDR3 DNA: TGTGCCAGCAGCTTAGGAGGGCGACCCTACGAGCAGTACTTC. Its protein product is CASSLGGRPYEQYF.

This chain links TRBV7-2 with TRBJ2-3; D is unresolved. CDR1 is SGHTA, CDR2 FQGNSA, per germline. The CDR3 is 15 residues long. Trimming shortened V by 7 bases and J by 0 bases, and 14 bases separated the two germline ends. DNA of the CDR3: TGTGCCAGCAAGCTATGGCGGTCTAGCACAGATACGCAGTATTTT. Amino acids: CASKLWRSSTDTQYF.

The chain recombines TRBV28 with TRBJ2-2, with D maybe TRBD2 (6 bases). CDR3 length: 16 amino acids. V was clipped by 1 base and J by 5 bases, with 14 bases between them. Germline CDR1 reads MDHEN; CDR2 reads SYDVKM. CDR3 coding DNA: TGTGCCAGCAGTTTATTAGTGGGCGGGACGACCGGGGAGCTGTTTTTT. Translation gives CASSLLVGGTTGELFF.

This clone was recorded a few times. The chain carries TRBV19 and TRBJ2-3, with TRBD2 matching 12 bases. Trimming cost V 6 bases and J 1 base; bases outside gene matches: 5. The CDR3 has 16 amino acids. Germline V gene data show CDR1 as LNHDA and CDR2 as SQIVND (reference sequence). The CDR3 loop is CASSFLAGGGTDTQYF. For the CDR3, the DNA is TGTGCCAGTAGCTTCCTAGCGGGAGGGGGCACAGATACGCAGTATTTT.

This rearrangement joins TRBV18 to TRBJ2-2; 8 nucleotides line up with TRBD1. Germline CDR1 KGHSH, CDR2 LQKENI. The CDR3 spans 16 residues. The trim removed 3 bases at V and 1 base at J, leaving 4 bases unmatched. CDR3 amino acids: CASSPLGQGNTGELFF. As DNA, the CDR3 is TGTGCCAGCTCACCTCTCGGACAGGGGAACACCGGGGAGCTGTTTTTT.

The gene calls are TRBV28 and TRBJ2-7; the D call may be TRBD1 or TRBD2 (5 bases each). CDR1 is MDHEN, CDR2 SYDVKM, per germline. The CDR3 contains 13 residues. The V end was cut by 3 bases, the J end by 6 bases, with 12 bases between. CDR3: CASSFGTPLEQYF. The CDR3 nucleotides read TGTGCCAGCAGTTTTGGGACCCCCCTCGAGCAGTACTTC.

In this sample, this clone turned up once. The gene calls are TRBV19 and TRBJ1-2, with 12 bases lining up with TRBD1. Trimming took 5 bases from V and 3 from J; bases not matched to a gene: 4. Germline values: CDR1 LNHDA, CDR2 SQIVND (reference sequence). This CDR3 is 15 amino acids long. The DNA for the CDR3 is TGTGCCAGTAGTCTGGGACAGGGGGCAGACTATGGCTACACCTTC. Amino acid sequence: CASSLGQGADYGYTF.

The chain joins TRBV7-2 to TRBJ2-3, with 9 nucleotides matching TRBD2. Germline loops: CDR1 SGHTA, CDR2 FQGNSA. The length of the CDR3 is 16 residues. J gave up 2 bases and V 0 bases, and 3 bases lay outside the gene matches. Here the CDR3 reads CASSLAPSGNTDTQYF. The CDR3 DNA is TGTGCCAGCAGCTTAGCGCCTAGCGGGAACACAGATACGCAGTATTTT.

This chain links TRBV5-6 with TRBJ1-6, with unresolved D. Germline CDR1 is SGHDT and CDR2 is YYEEEE. CDR3 size: 15 residues. The ends were cut back, 3 bases at V and 6 bases at J, with 13 bases in the middle. The CDR3 DNA follows: TGTGCCAGCAGCTCCGTGGTGTGGGGTAATTCACCCCTCCACTTT. Amino acid sequence: CASSSVVWGNSPLHF.

This clone appeared a single time. This chain joins TRBV29-1 and TRBJ2-1; 11 bases are a match to TRBD2. The CDR3 is made up of 15 amino acids. V trimming: 7 bases; J trimming: 2 bases; junction bases outside the gene matches: 7. CDR1 is SQVTM, CDR2 ANQGSEA, per germline. The CDR3 protein is CSGGTSGLTYNEQFF. The DNA for the CDR3 is TGCAGCGGGGGGACTAGCGGCCTAACCTACAATGAGCAGTTCTTC.

J is TRBJ2-7 and V is TRBV5-1; weak D call: TRBD2 (6 bases). Germline V CDR1 and CDR2: SGHRS, YFSETQ. The ends were cut back, 0 bases at V and 2 bases at J, with 12 bases in the middle. There are 15 residues in the CDR3. CDR3 DNA: TGCGCCAGCAGCTTGGAAAGCGGGCCGACCTACGAGCAGTACTTC. Its protein product is CASSLESGPTYEQYF.